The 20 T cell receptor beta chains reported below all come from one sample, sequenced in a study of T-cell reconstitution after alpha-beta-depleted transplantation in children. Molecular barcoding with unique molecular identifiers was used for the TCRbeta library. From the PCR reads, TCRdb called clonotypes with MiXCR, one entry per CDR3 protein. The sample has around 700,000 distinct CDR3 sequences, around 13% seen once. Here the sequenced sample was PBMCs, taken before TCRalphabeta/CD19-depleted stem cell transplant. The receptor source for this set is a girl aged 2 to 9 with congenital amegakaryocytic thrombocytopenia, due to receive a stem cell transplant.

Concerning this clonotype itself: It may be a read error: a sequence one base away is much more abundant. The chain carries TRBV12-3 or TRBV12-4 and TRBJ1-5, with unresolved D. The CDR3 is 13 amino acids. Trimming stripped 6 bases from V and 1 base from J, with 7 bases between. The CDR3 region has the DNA TGTGCCAGCAGAGTACAGAGCAATCAGCCCCAGCATTTT. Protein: CASRVQSNQPQHF.

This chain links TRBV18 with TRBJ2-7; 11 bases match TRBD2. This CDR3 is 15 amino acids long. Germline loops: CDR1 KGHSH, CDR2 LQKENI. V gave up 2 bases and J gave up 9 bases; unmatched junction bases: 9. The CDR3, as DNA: TGTGCCAGCTCACCAACCGGGACTAGCGGATTCGCGCAGTACTTC. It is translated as CASSPTGTSGFAQYF. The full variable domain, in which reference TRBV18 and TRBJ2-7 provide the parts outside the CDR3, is NAGVMQNPRHLVRRRGQEARLRCSPMKGHSHVYWYRQLPEEGLKFMVYLQKENIIDESGMPKERFSAEFPKEGPSILRIQQVVRGDSAAYFCASSPTGTSGFAQYFGPGTRLTVT.

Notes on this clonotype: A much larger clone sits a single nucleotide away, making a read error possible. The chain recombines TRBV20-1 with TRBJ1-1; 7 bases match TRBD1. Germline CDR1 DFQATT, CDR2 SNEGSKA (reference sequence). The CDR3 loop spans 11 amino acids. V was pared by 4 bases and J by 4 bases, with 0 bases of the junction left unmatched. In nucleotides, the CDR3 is TGCAGTGCTACAGGGGGCACTGAAGCTTTCTTT. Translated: CSATGGTEAFF.

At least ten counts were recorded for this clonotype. The CDR3 bases are TGTGCCAGCAGCTTAGGGCAGGCGATAGGTGGCTACACCTTC. The encoded protein is CASSLGQAIGGYTF. The chain recombines TRBV7-9 with TRBJ1-2, with unresolved D. The CDR3 has 14 residues. CDR1 is SEHNR, CDR2 FQNEAQ, per germline (reference sequence). V was clipped by 1 base and J by 7 bases, with 13 bases between them.

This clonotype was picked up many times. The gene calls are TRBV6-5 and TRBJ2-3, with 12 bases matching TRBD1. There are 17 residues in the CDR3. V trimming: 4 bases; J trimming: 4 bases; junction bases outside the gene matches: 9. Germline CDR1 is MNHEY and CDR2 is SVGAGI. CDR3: CASSLYRDRGLADTQYF. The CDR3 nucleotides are TGTGCCAGCAGTTTATACCGGGACAGGGGGCTCGCAGATACGCAGTATTTT.

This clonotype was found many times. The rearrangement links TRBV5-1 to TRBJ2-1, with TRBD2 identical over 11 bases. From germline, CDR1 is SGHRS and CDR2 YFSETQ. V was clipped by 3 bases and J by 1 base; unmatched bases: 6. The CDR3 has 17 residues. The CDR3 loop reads CASSSKRTSGSYNEQFF. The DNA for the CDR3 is TGCGCCAGCAGCTCGAAAAGGACTAGCGGGTCCTACAATGAGCAGTTCTTC.

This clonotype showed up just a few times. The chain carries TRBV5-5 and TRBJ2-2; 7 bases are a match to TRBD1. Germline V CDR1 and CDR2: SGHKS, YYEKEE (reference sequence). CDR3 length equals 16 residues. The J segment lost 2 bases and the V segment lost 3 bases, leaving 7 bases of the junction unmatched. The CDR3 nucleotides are TGTGCCAGCAGCTCTCAGACAGGGCCCAACACCGGGGAGCTGTTTTTT. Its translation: CASSSQTGPNTGELFF.

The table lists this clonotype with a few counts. The DNA for the CDR3 is TGCGCCAGCAGCCAGGGTGGTTTCCTTGGCCAGCCCCAGCATTTT. Its translation is CASSQGGFLGQPQHF. The rearrangement joins TRBV4-1 to TRBJ1-5; no reliable D call. The germline V and J ends were trimmed by 3 bases and 7 bases, with 16 bases remaining between them. The CDR3 spans 15 residues. Germline CDR1 and CDR2: MGHRA and YSYEKL.

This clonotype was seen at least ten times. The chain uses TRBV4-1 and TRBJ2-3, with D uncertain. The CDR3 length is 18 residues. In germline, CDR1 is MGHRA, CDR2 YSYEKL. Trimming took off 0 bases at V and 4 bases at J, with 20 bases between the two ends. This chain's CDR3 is CASSQDLRPIPTADTQYF. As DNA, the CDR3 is TGCGCCAGCAGCCAAGATCTTAGACCCATCCCCACAGCAGATACGCAGTATTTT.

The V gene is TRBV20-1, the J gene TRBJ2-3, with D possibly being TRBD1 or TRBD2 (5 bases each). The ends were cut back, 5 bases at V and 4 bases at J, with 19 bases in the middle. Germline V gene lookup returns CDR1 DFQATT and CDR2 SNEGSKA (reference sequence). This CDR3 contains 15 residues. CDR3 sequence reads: CSAALEGPSADTQYF. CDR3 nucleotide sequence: TGCAGTGCTGCCCTCGAGGGACCCAGCGCAGATACGCAGTATTTT.

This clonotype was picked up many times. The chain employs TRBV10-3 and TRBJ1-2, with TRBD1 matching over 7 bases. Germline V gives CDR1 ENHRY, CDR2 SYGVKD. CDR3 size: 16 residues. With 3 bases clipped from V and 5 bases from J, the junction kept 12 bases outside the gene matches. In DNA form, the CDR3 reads TGTGCCATCAGTGACTTCAAGACAGGGATAGGGTATGGCTACACCTTC. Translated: CAISDFKTGIGYGYTF.

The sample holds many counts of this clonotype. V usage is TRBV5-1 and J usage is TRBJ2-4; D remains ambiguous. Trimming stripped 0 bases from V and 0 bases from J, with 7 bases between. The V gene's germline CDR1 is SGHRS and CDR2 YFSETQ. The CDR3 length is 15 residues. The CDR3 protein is CASSLEAVAKNIQYF. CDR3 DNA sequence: TGCGCCAGCAGCTTGGAGGCGGTAGCCAAAAACATTCAGTACTTC.

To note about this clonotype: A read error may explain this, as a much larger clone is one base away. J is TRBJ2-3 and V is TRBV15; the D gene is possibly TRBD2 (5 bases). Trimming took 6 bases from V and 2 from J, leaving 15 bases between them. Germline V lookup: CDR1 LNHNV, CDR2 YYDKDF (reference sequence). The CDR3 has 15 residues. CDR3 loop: CATSRQRPPTDTQYF. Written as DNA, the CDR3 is TGTGCCACCAGTCGCCAGCGGCCTCCCACAGATACGCAGTATTTT.

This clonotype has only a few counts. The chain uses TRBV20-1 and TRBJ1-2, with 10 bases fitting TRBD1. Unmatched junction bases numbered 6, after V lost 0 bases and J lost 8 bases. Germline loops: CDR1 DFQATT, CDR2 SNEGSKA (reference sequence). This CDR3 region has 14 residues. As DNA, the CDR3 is TGCAGTGCTAGAGATGTCGGGACAGGGGAGGGCTACACCTTC. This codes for CSARDVGTGEGYTF.

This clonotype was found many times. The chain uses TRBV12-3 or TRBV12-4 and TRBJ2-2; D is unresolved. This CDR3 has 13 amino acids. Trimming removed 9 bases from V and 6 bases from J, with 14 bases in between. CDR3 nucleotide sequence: TGTGCCAGTTCTATCTTAATTTCCGGGGAGCTGTTTTTT. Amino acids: CASSILISGELFF.

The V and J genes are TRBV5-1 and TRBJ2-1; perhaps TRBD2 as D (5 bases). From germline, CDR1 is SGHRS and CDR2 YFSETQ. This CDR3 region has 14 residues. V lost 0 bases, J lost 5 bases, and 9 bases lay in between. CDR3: CASSLAAAHNEQFF. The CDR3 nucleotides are TGCGCCAGCAGCTTGGCAGCGGCCCACAATGAGCAGTTCTTC.

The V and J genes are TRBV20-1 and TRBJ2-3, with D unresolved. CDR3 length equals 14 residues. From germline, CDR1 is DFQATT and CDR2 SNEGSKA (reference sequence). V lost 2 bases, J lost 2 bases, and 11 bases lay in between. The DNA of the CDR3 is TGCAGTGCTAGAAGTCCACGAGACACAGATACGCAGTATTTT. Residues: CSARSPRDTDTQYF.

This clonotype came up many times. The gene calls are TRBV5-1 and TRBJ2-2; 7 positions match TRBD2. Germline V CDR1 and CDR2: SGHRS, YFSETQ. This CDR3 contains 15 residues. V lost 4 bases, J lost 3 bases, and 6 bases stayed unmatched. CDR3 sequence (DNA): TGCGCCAGCAGCCTGGGACTACCTCACACCGGGGAGCTGTTTTTT. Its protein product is CASSLGLPHTGELFF.

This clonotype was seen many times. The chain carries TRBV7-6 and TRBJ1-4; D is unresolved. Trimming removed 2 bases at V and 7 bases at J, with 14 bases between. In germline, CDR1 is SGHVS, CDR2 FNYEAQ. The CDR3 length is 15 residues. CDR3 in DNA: TGTGCCAGCAGCTTATTCGGGAGTGGGAGTGAAAAACTGTTTTTT. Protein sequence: CASSLFGSGSEKLFF. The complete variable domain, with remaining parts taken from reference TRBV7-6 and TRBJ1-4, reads GAGVSQSPRYKVTKRGQDVALRCDPISGHVSLYWYRQALGQGPEFLTYFNYEAQQDKSGLPNDRFSAERPEGSISTLTIQRTEQRDSAMYRCASSLFGSGSEKLFFGSGTQLSVL.

This chain's CDR3 is CSVWGLTQPQHF. The DNA for the CDR3 is TGCAGCGTTTGGGGACTAACCCAGCCCCAGCATTTT. This chain connects TRBV29-1 to TRBJ1-5, with D perhaps TRBD1 (5 bases). The V and J ends lost 5 bases and 7 bases respectively, with 12 bases between them. Per the germline V gene, CDR1 is SQVTM and CDR2 is ANQGSEA. CDR3 length: 12 residues. Together with reference TRBV29-1 and TRBJ1-5, the CDR3 gives the full variable domain: SAVISQKPSRDICQRGTSLTIQCQVDSQVTMMFWYRQQPGQSLTLIATANQGSEATYESGFVIDKFPISRPNLTFSTLTVSNMSPEDSSIYLCSVWGLTQPQHFGDGTRLSIL.